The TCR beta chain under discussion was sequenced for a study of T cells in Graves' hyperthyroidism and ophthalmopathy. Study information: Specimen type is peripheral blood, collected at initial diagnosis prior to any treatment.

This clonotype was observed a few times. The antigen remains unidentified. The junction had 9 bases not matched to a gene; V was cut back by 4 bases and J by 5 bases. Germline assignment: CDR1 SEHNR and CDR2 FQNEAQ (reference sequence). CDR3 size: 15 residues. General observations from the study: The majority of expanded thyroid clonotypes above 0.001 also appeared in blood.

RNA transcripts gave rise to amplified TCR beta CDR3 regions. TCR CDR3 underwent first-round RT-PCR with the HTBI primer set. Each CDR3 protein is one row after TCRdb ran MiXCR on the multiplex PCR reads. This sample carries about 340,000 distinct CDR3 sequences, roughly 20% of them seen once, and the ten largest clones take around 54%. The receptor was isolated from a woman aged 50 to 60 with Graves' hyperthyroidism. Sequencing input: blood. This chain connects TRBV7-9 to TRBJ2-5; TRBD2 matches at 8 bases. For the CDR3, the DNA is TGTGCCAGCAGCTCTCTGACTAGCGAGTCCGAGACCCAGTACTTC. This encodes CASSSLTSESETQYF.